Below are 7 T cell receptor beta chains sequenced from a single sample in a study of blood T cell repertoires in COVID-19. This table comes from immunoSEQ multiplex PCR, and its TCRdb copy is limited to in-frame clones, with some not included. Found here are under 300,000 clones, approximately 83% of them singletons; the top ten hold about 1.9%. Sequenced: peripheral blood. Every receptor here comes from a man aged 25-45 years who had recovered from COVID-19.

The chain employs TRBV3-1 (or the pseudogene TRBV3-2) and TRBJ1-5, with unresolved D. Trimming pared 0 bases from V and 6 bases from J, leaving 12 bases between. CDR1 LGHDT and CDR2 YNNKEL come from the germline V gene (reference sequence). The CDR3 has 15 amino acids. The CDR3 protein is CASSQDLTVGQPQHF. The CDR3 DNA reads as TGTGCCAGCAGCCAAGATTTAACAGTTGGTCAGCCCCAGCATTTT.

The chain combines TRBV19 with TRBJ2-5; TRBD2 might be the D (6 bases). Germline V lookup: CDR1 LNHDA, CDR2 SQIVND (reference sequence). Trimming stripped 5 bases from V and 5 bases from J, with 18 bases between. The CDR3 loop spans 15 amino acids. Written as DNA, the CDR3 is TGTGCCAGTAGTGACCGGACGGGGGTCATTGAGACCCAGTACTTC. Translation gives CASSDRTGVIETQYF.

Only a few counts were recorded for this clone. J is TRBJ1-6 and V is TRBV18, with D hard to call. CDR1 and CDR2 (germline): KGHSH, LQKENI. This CDR3 is built from 21 residues. The CDR3 DNA reads TGTGACGACGACTACCAAGTCAGAGAGAACCACCAGAGCTCCTATAATTCACCCCTCCACTTT. Amino acid sequence: CDDDYQVRENHQSSYNSPLHF.

CDR3 in DNA: TGTGCCAGCAGCCAAGCTAGCGGGGGGGTCAGCTCCTACAATGAGCAGTTCTTC. This sequence encodes CASSQASGGVSSYNEQFF. The V call is TRBV3-1 (or the pseudogene TRBV3-2), the J call TRBJ2-1, with TRBD2 identical over 12 bases. The V segment lost 1 base and the J segment 0 bases; nucleotides outside the gene matches: 4. Germline V gene data show CDR1 as LGHDT and CDR2 as YNNKEL (reference sequence). The CDR3 consists of 18 residues.

This clone has only a few counts. The genes are TRBV19 and TRBJ2-1; 8 nucleotides agree with TRBD1. Germline V gives CDR1 LNHDA, CDR2 SQIVND (reference sequence). V shed 2 bases, J shed 7 bases, and the junction held 7 bases outside the gene matches. The CDR3 consists of 15 residues. This CDR3 is CASSIIPDRVNEQFF. CDR3 nucleotides: TGTGCCAGTAGTATAATCCCGGACAGGGTAAATGAGCAGTTCTTC.

The CDR3 is CASSLDPSTGNGYTF. As DNA, the CDR3 is TGTGCCAGCAGCTTGGATCCCTCCACAGGGAACGGCTACACCTTC. V usage is TRBV5-4 and J usage is TRBJ1-2; D may be TRBD1 (6 bases). Germline CDR1 SGHNT, CDR2 YYREEE (reference sequence). V dropped 0 bases and J dropped 8 bases, with 17 bases sitting between them. This CDR3 is built from 15 residues. The full variable domain, with the rest looked up from reference TRBV5-4 and TRBJ1-2, is ETGVTQSPTHLIKTRGQQVTLRCSSQSGHNTVSWYQQALGQGPQFIFQYYREEENGRGNFPPRFSGLQFPNYSSELNVNALELDDSALYLCASSLDPSTGNGYTFGSGTRLTVV.

The J gene is TRBJ1-4, the V gene TRBV2, with D possibly matching TRBD1 (5 bases). The CDR3 contains 13 residues. CDR1 SNHLY and CDR2 FYNNEI come from the germline V gene. The germline V and J ends were trimmed by 6 bases and 8 bases, with 13 bases remaining between them. CDR3 in DNA: TGTGCCAGCAGCAGGGATTCGAGCGAAAAACTGTTTTTT. Its protein product is CASSRDSSEKLFF.